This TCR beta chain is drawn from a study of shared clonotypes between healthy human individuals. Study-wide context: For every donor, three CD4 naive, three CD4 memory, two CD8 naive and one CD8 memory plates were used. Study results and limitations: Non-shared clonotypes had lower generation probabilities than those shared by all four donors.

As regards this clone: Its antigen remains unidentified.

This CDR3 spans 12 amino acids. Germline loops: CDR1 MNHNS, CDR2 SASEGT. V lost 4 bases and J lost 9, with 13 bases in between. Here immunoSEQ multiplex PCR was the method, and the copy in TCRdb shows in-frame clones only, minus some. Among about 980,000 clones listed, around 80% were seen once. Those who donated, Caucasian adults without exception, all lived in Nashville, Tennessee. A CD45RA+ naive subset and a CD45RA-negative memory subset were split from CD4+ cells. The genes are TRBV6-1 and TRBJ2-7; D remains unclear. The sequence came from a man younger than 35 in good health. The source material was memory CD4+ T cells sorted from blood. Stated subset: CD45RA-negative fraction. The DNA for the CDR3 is TGTGCCAGCAGTGGGGTAGCAAAGGTGCAGTACTTC. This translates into CASSGVAKVQYF.